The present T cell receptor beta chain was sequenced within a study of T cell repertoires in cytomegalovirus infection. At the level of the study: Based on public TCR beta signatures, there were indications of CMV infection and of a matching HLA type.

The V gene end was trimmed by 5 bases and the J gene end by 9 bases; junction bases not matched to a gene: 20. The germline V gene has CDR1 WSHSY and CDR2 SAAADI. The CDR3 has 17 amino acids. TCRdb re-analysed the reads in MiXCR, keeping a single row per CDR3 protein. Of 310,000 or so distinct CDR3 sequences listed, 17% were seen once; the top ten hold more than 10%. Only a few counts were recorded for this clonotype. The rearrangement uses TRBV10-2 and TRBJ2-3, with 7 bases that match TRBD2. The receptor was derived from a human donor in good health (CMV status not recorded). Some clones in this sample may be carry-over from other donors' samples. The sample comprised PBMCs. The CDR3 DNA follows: TGCGCCAGCAGTTGGGGCCTGAGGACCGAGAGGGAGGGGACGCAGTATTTT. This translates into CASSWGLRTEREGTQYF.